What follows is one T cell receptor beta chain and its context. This sample was included in a study of blood T cell repertoires in COVID-19. In germline, CDR1 is LGHDT, CDR2 YNNKEL (reference sequence). The CDR3 covers 14 residues. With 4 bases removed from V and 9 bases from J, the gap between germline ends came to 13 bases. Using immunoSEQ multiplex PCR, the repertoire was profiled, and TCRdb retains in-frame clones only, with some absent. Here the sample spans 150,000 or so clones, 80% to 90% being singletons. The source of this sequence is a man aged 18 to 30 with COVID-19, enrolled during active disease. The sample comprised peripheral blood. The V and J genes are TRBV3-1 (or the pseudogene TRBV3-2) and TRBJ1-6, with D perhaps matching TRBD1 (5 bases). The CDR3 DNA reads TGTGCCAGCAGCCCGTCAGGGTGGGGTTCACCCCTCCACTTT. Translated: CASSPSGWGSPLHF.